The T cell receptor (beta chain) under discussion was sequenced for a study of blood T cell repertoires in COVID-19. The germline V gene has CDR1 ENHRY and CDR2 SYGVKD. This CDR3 region has 19 residues. V gave up 2 bases and J gave up 0 bases; unmatched junction bases: 11. The method was immunoSEQ multiplex PCR; TCRdb's version includes in-frame clones alone and lacks a portion of them. The sample carries 100,000 to 150,000 clones, approximately 80% recorded once. The specimen sequenced was peripheral blood. The gene calls are TRBV10-3 and TRBJ2-4; the match to TRBD2 covers 9 bases. The clonotype originates from a woman aged 45 to 65 with acute or convalescent COVID-19. The CDR3 sequence is CAISEGREGTLLAKNIQYF. DNA of the CDR3: TGTGCCATCAGTGAGGGGCGGGAGGGCACCCTCTTAGCCAAAAACATTCAGTACTTC.